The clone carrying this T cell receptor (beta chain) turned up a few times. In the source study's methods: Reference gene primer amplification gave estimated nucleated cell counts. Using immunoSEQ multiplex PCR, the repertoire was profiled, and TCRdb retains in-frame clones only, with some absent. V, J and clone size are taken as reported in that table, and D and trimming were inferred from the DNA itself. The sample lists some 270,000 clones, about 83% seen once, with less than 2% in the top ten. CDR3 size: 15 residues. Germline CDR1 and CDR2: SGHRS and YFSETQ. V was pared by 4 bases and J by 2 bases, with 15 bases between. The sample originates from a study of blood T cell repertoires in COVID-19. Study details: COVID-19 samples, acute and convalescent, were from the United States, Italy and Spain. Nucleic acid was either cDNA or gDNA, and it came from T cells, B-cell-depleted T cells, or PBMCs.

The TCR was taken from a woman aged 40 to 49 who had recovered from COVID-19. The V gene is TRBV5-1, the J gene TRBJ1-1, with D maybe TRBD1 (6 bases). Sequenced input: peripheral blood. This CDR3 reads CASSPGGQRNTEAFF. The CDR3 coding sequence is TGCGCCAGCAGCCCGGGGGGGCAGAGAAACACTGAAGCTTTCTTT.